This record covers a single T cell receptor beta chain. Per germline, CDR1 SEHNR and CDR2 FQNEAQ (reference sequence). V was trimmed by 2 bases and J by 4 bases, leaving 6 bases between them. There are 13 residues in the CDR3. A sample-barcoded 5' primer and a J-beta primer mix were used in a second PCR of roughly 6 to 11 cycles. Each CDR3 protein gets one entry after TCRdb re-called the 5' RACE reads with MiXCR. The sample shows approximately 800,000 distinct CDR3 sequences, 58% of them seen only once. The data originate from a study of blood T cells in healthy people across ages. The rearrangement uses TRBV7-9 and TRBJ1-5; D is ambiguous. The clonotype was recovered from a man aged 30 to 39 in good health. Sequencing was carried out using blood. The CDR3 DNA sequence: TGTGCCAGCAGCTTAACCTGGAATCAGCCCCAGCATTTT. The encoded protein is CASSLTWNQPQHF.